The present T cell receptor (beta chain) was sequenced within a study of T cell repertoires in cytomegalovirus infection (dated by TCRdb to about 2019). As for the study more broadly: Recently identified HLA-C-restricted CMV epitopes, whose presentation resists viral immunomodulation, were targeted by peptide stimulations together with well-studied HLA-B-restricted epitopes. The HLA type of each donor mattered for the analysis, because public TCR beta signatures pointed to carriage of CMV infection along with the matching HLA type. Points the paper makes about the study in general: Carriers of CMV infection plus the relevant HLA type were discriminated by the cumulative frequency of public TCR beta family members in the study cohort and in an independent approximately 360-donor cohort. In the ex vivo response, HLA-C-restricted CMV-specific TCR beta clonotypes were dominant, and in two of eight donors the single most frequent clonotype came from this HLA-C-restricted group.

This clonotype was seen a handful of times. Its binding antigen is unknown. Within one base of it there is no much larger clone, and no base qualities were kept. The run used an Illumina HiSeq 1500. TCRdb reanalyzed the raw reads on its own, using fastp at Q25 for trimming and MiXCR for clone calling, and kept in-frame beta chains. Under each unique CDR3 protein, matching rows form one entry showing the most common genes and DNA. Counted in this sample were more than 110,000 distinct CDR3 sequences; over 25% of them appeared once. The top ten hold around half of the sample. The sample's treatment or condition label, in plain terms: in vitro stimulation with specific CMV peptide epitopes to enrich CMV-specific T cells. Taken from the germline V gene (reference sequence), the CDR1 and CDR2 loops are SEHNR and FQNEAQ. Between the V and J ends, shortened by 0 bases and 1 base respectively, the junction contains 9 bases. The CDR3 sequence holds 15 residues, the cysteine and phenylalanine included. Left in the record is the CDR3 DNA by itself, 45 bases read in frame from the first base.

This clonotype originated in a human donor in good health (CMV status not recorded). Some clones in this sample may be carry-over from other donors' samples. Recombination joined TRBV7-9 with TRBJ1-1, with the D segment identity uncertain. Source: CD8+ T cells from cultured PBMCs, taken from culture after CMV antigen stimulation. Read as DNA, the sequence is TGTGCCAGCAGCTTAGCGCCCCGGACGAACACTGAAGCTTTCTTT. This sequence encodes CASSLAPRTNTEAFF.